Below are 21 T cell receptor beta chains sequenced from a single sample in a study of cytomegalovirus exposure and HLA in healthy donors. The primer mix had 60 Vbeta and 13 Jbeta primers. TCRdb keeps only in-frame clones here, not all; method: immunoSEQ multiplex PCR. The top ten clones hold 0.3% of a sample with a few hundred thousand clones, about 80% of them seen once. The sequenced sample consisted of PBMCs. These receptors were obtained from a girl aged 2-9 years in good health and CMV-seronegative.

The sample holds a few counts of this clone. J is TRBJ2-7 and V is TRBV2; 8 bases agree with TRBD2. The CDR3 extends over 16 amino acids. Germline-derived CDR1 and CDR2 are SNHLY and FYNNEI. Trimming removed 3 bases from V and 1 base from J; junction bases left unmatched: 8. The CDR3 coding sequence is TGTGCCAGCAGTGAGCACGGGGGGGCCTTTTCCTACGAGCAGTACTTC. Protein sequence: CASSEHGGAFSYEQYF. The whole variable domain, remainder taken from reference TRBV2 and TRBJ2-7, is EPEVTQTPSHQVTQMGQEVILRCVPISNHLYFYWYRQILGQKVEFLVSFYNNEISEKSEIFDDQFSVERPDGSNFTLKIRSTKLEDSAMYFCASSEHGGAFSYEQYFGPGTRLTVT.

This rearrangement joins TRBV7-3 to TRBJ2-2; 12 bases are a match to TRBD2. The CDR3 contains 15 residues. V dropped 5 bases and J dropped 4; count of bases not matched to a gene: 2. Germline-derived CDR1 and CDR2 are SGHTA and FQGTGA. In DNA, the CDR3 is TGTGCCAGCAGCGCTAGCGGGGGGGCCACCGGGGAGCTGTTTTTT. It encodes CASSASGGATGELFF.

The chain employs TRBV7-2 and TRBJ2-3, with D possibly being TRBD2 (7 bases). V gave up 1 base and J gave up 4 bases, with 12 bases separating them. CDR3 length: 15 amino acids. Germline V gene sequence: CDR1 SGHTA, CDR2 FQGNSA. The CDR3: CASSLGGGHADTQYF. CDR3 in DNA: TGTGCCAGCAGCTTAGGGGGGGGGCATGCAGATACGCAGTATTTT.

This clone was seen a single time. The chain has TRBV10-3 and TRBJ2-3; D call uncertain. The ends were cut back, 4 bases at V and 7 bases at J, with 18 bases in the middle. Germline V lookup: CDR1 ENHRY, CDR2 SYGVKD. This CDR3 is 15 amino acids long. The DNA of the CDR3 is TGTGCCATCAGTGGGAGAACCCCCTCGGAAAATACGCAGTATTTT. This translates into CAISGRTPSENTQYF.

The V and J genes are TRBV5-8 and TRBJ1-4, with TRBD1 as a possible D gene (5 bases). CDR3 length: 16 amino acids. Trimming shortened V by 7 bases and J by 0 bases, and 16 bases separated the two germline ends. From germline, CDR1 is SGHTS and CDR2 YDEGEE. The CDR3 spells CASGDRKDSTNEKLFF. The CDR3 DNA reads as TGTGCCAGCGGCGACAGAAAGGATTCAACTAATGAAAAACTGTTTTTT.

The chain has TRBV29-1 and TRBJ1-1, with D uncertain. This CDR3 is built from 12 residues. Trimming cost V 7 bases and J 1 base, with 10 bases left between them. Per germline, CDR1 SQVTM and CDR2 ANQGSEA. DNA for the CDR3: TGCAGCGCACGCCCGGGGAACACTGAAGCTTTCTTT. This sequence encodes CSARPGNTEAFF.

V and J are TRBV30 and TRBJ2-7; 8 bases map to TRBD1. CDR1 is GTSNPN and CDR2 is SVGIG in the germline V gene (reference sequence). The CDR3 length is 11 residues. V lost 3 bases and J lost 8; bases outside the gene matches: 3. The CDR3 nucleotides read TGTGCCTGGAGACAGGGGGATCAGCAGTACTTC. Its translation: CAWRQGDQQYF.

The table lists this clone with a count of one. The rearrangement joins TRBV29-1 to TRBJ1-2, with TRBD1 identical over 9 bases. The CDR3 spans 15 residues. In germline, CDR1 is SQVTM, CDR2 ANQGSEA. With 5 bases clipped from V and 3 bases from J, the junction kept 10 bases outside the gene matches. The CDR3 region has the DNA TGCAGCGTTCCCTCTAGGACAGGGGCGGACTATGGCTACACCTTC. This codes for CSVPSRTGADYGYTF.

The chain joins TRBV7-2 to TRBJ2-1; TRBD2 is a possible D gene (5 bases). Germline values: CDR1 SGHTA, CDR2 FQGNSA. This CDR3 spans 17 amino acids. With 4 bases removed from V and 3 bases from J, the gap between germline ends came to 19 bases. The CDR3 bases are TGTGCCAGCAGCTCATCGGGCGGGCCACTATTCTACAATGAGCAGTTCTTC. Amino acid sequence: CASSSSGGPLFYNEQFF. Using reference TRBV7-2 and TRBJ2-1 for the parts outside the CDR3, the full variable domain is GAGVSQSPSNKVTEKGKDVELRCDPISGHTALYWYRQSLGQGLEFLIYFQGNSAPDKSGLPSDRFSAERTGGSVSTLTIQRTQQEDSAVYLCASSSSGGPLFYNEQFFGPGTRLTVL.

V gene TRBV18 combines with J gene TRBJ2-5; 8 bases map to TRBD1. Germline CDR1 KGHSH, CDR2 LQKENI. The CDR3 spans 13 residues. The junction had 3 bases not matched to a gene; V was cut back by 5 bases and J by 4 bases. The CDR3 region has the DNA TGTGCCAGCTCAACCCAGGGGGCAGAGACCCAGTACTTC. It specifies CASSTQGAETQYF. Variable domain in full (rest from reference TRBV18 and TRBJ2-5): NAGVMQNPRHLVRRRGQEARLRCSPMKGHSHVYWYRQLPEEGLKFMVYLQKENIIDESGMPKERFSAEFPKEGPSILRIQQVVRGDSAAYFCASSTQGAETQYFGPGTRLLVL.

The chain joins TRBV6-5 to TRBJ2-5, with D perhaps TRBD2 (5 bases). The J call may be mistaken, given a closer DNA end match to TRBJ2-7. CDR1 and CDR2 from the germline V gene are MNHEY and SVGAGI. The CDR3 contains 15 residues. The chain's CDR3 is CASSYSRGGSYEQYF. In DNA, the CDR3 is TGTGCCAGCAGTTACTCCCGGGGTGGGTCCTACGAGCAGTACTTC.

The rearrangement links TRBV19 to TRBJ2-3, with 9 bases fitting TRBD2. Germline loops: CDR1 LNHDA, CDR2 SQIVND (reference sequence). This CDR3 is 15 amino acids long. The ends lost 1 base at V and 5 bases at J; junction bases unmatched: 4. CDR3 amino acids: CASSIVAGAGDTQYF. The DNA for the CDR3 is TGTGCCAGTAGTATAGTAGCGGGAGCAGGAGATACGCAGTATTTT.

V gene TRBV7-9 combines with J gene TRBJ2-7, with 7 bases that match TRBD1. Germline CDR1 reads SEHNR; CDR2 reads FQNEAQ (reference sequence). J lost 0 bases, V lost 1 base, and 0 bases had no gene match. The CDR3 is 14 amino acids. Written as DNA, the CDR3 is TGTGCCAGCAGCTTAGGGGACAGCTCCTACGAGCAGTACTTC. Protein product: CASSLGDSSYEQYF.

CDR3 loop: CASSRKAGGETQYF. In DNA, the CDR3 is TGTGCCAGCAGTAGGAAAGCGGGAGGAGAGACCCAGTACTTC. This rearrangement joins TRBV28 to TRBJ2-5; TRBD2 matches at 9 bases. This CDR3 is 14 amino acids long. Germline V lookup: CDR1 MDHEN, CDR2 SYDVKM. V trimming: 5 bases; J trimming: 4 bases; junction bases outside the gene matches: 5.

V and J are TRBV28 and TRBJ1-5, with 8 bases lining up with TRBD1. The CDR3 runs to 14 residues. Unmatched junction bases numbered 6, after V lost 7 bases and J lost 4 bases. Germline V gene data show CDR1 as MDHEN and CDR2 as SYDVKM. Here the CDR3 reads CASIYRTGNQPQHF. In DNA form, the CDR3 reads TGTGCCAGCATCTATAGGACAGGGAATCAGCCCCAGCATTTT.

This chain connects TRBV2 to TRBJ1-1; D is ambiguous. This CDR3 spans 9 amino acids. The germline V gene encodes CDR1 SNHLY and CDR2 FYNNEI. Trimming left V 7 bases short and J 7 bases short, with 4 bases between. CDR3 DNA sequence: TGTGCCAGCAATAGTGAAGCTTTCTTT. It yields the protein CASNSEAFF.

This clone was counted once. This chain links TRBV18 with TRBJ2-5; the match to TRBD2 covers 7 bases. The germline V gene has CDR1 KGHSH and CDR2 LQKENI. This CDR3 region has 13 residues. Unmatched junction bases numbered 1, after V lost 2 bases and J lost 4 bases. The CDR3 DNA follows: TGTGCCAGCTCACCAGGACTAGTAGAGACCCAGTACTTC. Amino acid sequence: CASSPGLVETQYF.

This chain connects TRBV25-1 to TRBJ2-5; D uncertain. Germline CDR1 MGHDK, CDR2 SYGVNS. This CDR3 region has 12 residues. V was trimmed by 3 bases and J by 1 base, leaving 3 bases between them. The CDR3: CASSDSQETQYF. In nucleotides, the CDR3 is TGTGCCAGCAGTGACAGCCAAGAGACCCAGTACTTC.

The V call is TRBV30, the J call TRBJ1-2; 7 positions agree with TRBD1. Unmatched junction bases numbered 6, after V lost 2 bases and J lost 0 bases. There are 15 residues in the CDR3. CDR1 and CDR2 (germline): GTSNPN, SVGIG (reference sequence). Written as DNA, the CDR3 is TGTGCCTGGAGTCGACAGGGATCCGCTAACTATGGCTACACCTTC. Amino acid sequence: CAWSRQGSANYGYTF. Full variable domain (outside the CDR3, taken from reference TRBV30 and TRBJ1-2): SQTIHQWPATLVQPVGSPLSLECTVEGTSNPNLYWYRQAAGRGLQLLFYSVGIGQISSEVPQNLSASRPQDRQFILSSKKLLLSDSGFYLCAWSRQGSANYGYTFGSGTRLTVV.

V is TRBV7-3 and J is TRBJ2-2, with 8 bases aligning to TRBD1. CDR1 is SGHTA and CDR2 is FQGTGA in the germline V gene. CDR3 size: 15 residues. The V gene end was trimmed by 3 bases and the J gene end by 1 base; junction bases not matched to a gene: 1. The CDR3 DNA follows: TGTGCCAGCAGCTTGACAGGGGTGAACACCGGGGAGCTGTTTTTT. Translation: CASSLTGVNTGELFF. The full variable domain, its missing parts supplied by reference TRBV7-3 and TRBJ2-2, is GAGVSQTPSNKVTEKGKYVELRCDPISGHTALYWYRQSLGQGPEFLIYFQGTGAADDSGLPNDRFFAVRPEGSVSTLKIQRTERGDSAVYLCASSLTGVNTGELFFGEGSRLTVL.

The chain links TRBV6-5 to TRBJ2-3; the D is unclear. With 0 bases removed from V and 6 bases from J, the gap between germline ends came to 10 bases. The CDR3 has 14 amino acids. CDR1 is MNHEY and CDR2 is SVGAGI in the germline V gene. The chain's CDR3 is CASSYSAGRDTQYF. The CDR3 DNA is TGTGCCAGCAGTTACTCGGCAGGAAGGGATACGCAGTATTTT.